This T cell receptor beta chain came from a study of blood T cell repertoires in COVID-19. Here immunoSEQ multiplex PCR was the method, and the copy in TCRdb shows in-frame clones only, minus some. Here the sample spans about 430,000 clones, 85% to 90% being singletons. Sequenced input: PBMCs or T cells enriched from blood (not recorded which). The source is a man aged 30 to 45 who had recovered from COVID-19.

The CDR3 loop is CASSVAAGTSGRDTGELFF. The CDR3 nucleotides read TGTGCCAGCAGCGTAGCAGCCGGGACTAGCGGGAGGGATACCGGGGAGCTGTTTTTT. The chain links TRBV9 to TRBJ2-2, with 16 positions matching TRBD2. The CDR3 contains 19 residues. Trimming at V came to 0 bases and at J to 5 bases, leaving 7 bases not matched to a gene. Germline V lookup: CDR1 SGDLS, CDR2 YYNGEE.